This is a list of T cell receptor beta chains from one sample in a study of post-analysis software for immune sequencing data. TCRdb recomputed calls from the PCR reads with MiXCR, one row per CDR3 protein. The table includes hundreds of thousands of distinct CDR3 sequences, roughly three fifths detected once. The sequencing input was blood. These receptors originate from a girl aged 2 to 10 with multiple sclerosis. CDR3s include the opening cysteine and the closing phenylalanine or tryptophan. A D gene is named only where the DNA matches it firmly. A row's size may be missing; if present it is once, few, many or a size class.

clone_size,d_call,v_call,j_call,cdr3_aa,cdr3_nt
.,TRBD1,TRBV18,TRBJ1-1,CASSPGAPGQVFAEAFF,TGTGCCAGCTCACCCGGGGCCCCGGGACAGGTCTTTGCTGAAGCTTTCTTT
.,TRBD1,TRBV24-1,TRBJ2-1,CATSDRYRGSGEQFF,TGTGCCACCAGTGACCGATACAGGGGCTCGGGTGAGCAGTTCTTC
.,TRBD2,TRBV27,TRBJ2-7,CASSLQLAGALIGEQYF,TGTGCCAGCAGTTTGCAACTAGCGGGAGCCTTGATAGGGGAGCAGTACTTC
.,TRBD1,TRBV20-1,TRBJ2-7,CSASDDRGLSYEQYF,TGCAGTGCTAGTGATGACAGGGGGCTTTCCTACGAGCAGTACTTC
.,TRBD1,TRBV7-2,TRBJ2-3,CASSLPWTGSSTDTQYF,TGTGCCAGCAGCTTACCCTGGACAGGGTCAAGCACAGATACGCAGTATTTT
.,.,TRBV14,TRBJ1-2,CASSPRMRGYGYTF,TGTGCCAGCAGCCCCAGAATGAGAGGATATGGCTACACCTTC
.,.,TRBV5-1,TRBJ2-5,CASRGSPGEETQYF,TGCGCCAGCCGGGGATCACCGGGCGAAGAGACCCAGTACTTC
.,TRBD1,TRBV7-6,TRBJ2-5,CASSLGTGGPETQYF,TGTGCCAGCAGCTTAGGGACAGGGGGCCCAGAGACCCAGTACTTC
.,.,TRBV27,TRBJ2-1,CVSSTLQGISYNEQFF,TGTGTCAGCAGTACTTTACAGGGTATCTCCTACAATGAGCAGTTCTTC
few,.,TRBV29-1,TRBJ2-1,CSVAGWEVDEQFF,TGCAGCGTTGCAGGGTGGGAGGTGGATGAGCAGTTCTTC
.,.,TRBV25-1,TRBJ2-5,CASSESVPQETQYF,TGTGCCAGCAGTGAATCGGTGCCACAAGAGACCCAGTACTTC
.,.,TRBV5-1,TRBJ2-5,CASSLGPPKETQYF,TGCGCCAGCAGCTTGGGACCACCAAAAGAGACCCAGTACTTC
.,TRBD1,TRBV5-1,TRBJ2-1,CASSQITSGTGFYNEQFF,TGCGCCAGCAGCCAGATCACGTCCGGGACAGGGTTCTACAATGAGCAGTTCTTC
many,.,TRBV7-2,TRBJ1-5,CASSLDSNQPQHF,TGTGCCAGCAGCTTGGATAGCAATCAGCCCCAGCATTTT
.,.,TRBV5-1,TRBJ2-5,CASSGGLRVETQYF,TGCGCCAGCAGCGGGGGCCTAAGGGTAGAGACCCAGTACTTC
.,.,TRBV5-1,TRBJ2-7,CASSSPEPYEQYF,TGCGCCAGCAGCTCCCCAGAACCCTACGAGCAGTACTTC
.,.,TRBV18,TRBJ1-6,CASSPLGPRGDSPLHF,TGTGCCAGCTCACCACTGGGACCCCGGGGGGATTCACCCCTCCACTTT
.,.,TRBV20-1,TRBJ2-1,CSAPTYLDEQFF,TGCAGTGCTCCAACGTATTTAGATGAGCAGTTCTTC
.,.,TRBV4-1,TRBJ1-1,CASSQGRRLNTEAFF,TGCGCCAGCAGCCAAGGTAGGAGGTTGAACACTGAAGCTTTCTTT
few,.,TRBV27,TRBJ2-3,CASRWMEAGKDTQYF,TGTGCCAGCAGGTGGATGGAGGCGGGGAAAGATACGCAGTATTTT
.,.,TRBV5-1,TRBJ2-3,CASSLQRPSDTQYF,TGCGCCAGCAGCCTTCAGCGCCCCTCAGATACGCAGTATTTT
few,TRBD2,TRBV20-1,TRBJ2-3,CSAASGTSTDTQYF,TGCAGTGCTGCTAGCGGAACTAGCACAGATACGCAGTATTTT
few,TRBD2,TRBV6-1,TRBJ2-1,CASGGVRSYNEQFF,TGTGCCAGCGGGGGGGTACGCTCCTACAATGAGCAGTTCTTC
.,TRBD2,TRBV7-2,TRBJ2-5,CASSLGSGGPGETQYF,TGTGCCAGCAGCTTAGGATCGGGGGGGCCAGGGGAGACCCAGTACTTC
.,TRBD1,TRBV27,TRBJ2-1,CASHQGEREQFF,TGTGCCAGCCATCAGGGGGAGCGCGAGCAGTTCTTC
few,.,TRBV12-3/TRBV12-4,TRBJ2-6,CASSPSGSGANVLTF,TGTGCCAGCAGTCCGTCCGGCTCTGGGGCCAACGTCCTGACTTTC
.,.,TRBV5-1,TRBJ2-7,CASSFPAAGDPYEQYF,TGCGCCAGCAGCTTCCCCGCCGCAGGGGACCCCTACGAGCAGTACTTC
.,.,TRBV20-1,TRBJ1-2,CSALVGNGYTF,TGCAGTGCTCTTGTAGGGAACGGCTACACCTTC
few,.,TRBV29-1,TRBJ2-3,CSVEDLSGQASTDTQYF,TGCAGCGTTGAAGATCTCAGCGGGCAAGCTAGCACAGATACGCAGTATTTT
few,.,TRBV10-3,TRBJ2-5,CAISEEGIQETQYF,TGTGCCATCAGTGAAGAAGGGATTCAAGAGACCCAGTACTTC
.,TRBD1,TRBV6-2/TRBV6-3,TRBJ1-1,CASSYSPAGGGTEAFF,TGTGCCAGCAGTTACTCTCCGGCAGGGGGTGGAACTGAAGCTTTCTTT
.,.,TRBV24-1,TRBJ1-1,CATSDPGEKAFF,TGTGCCACCAGTGATCCTGGGGAGAAAGCTTTCTTT
few,.,TRBV12-3/TRBV12-4,TRBJ2-1,CASSGQAYSYEQFF,TGTGCCAGCAGTGGTCAGGCTTACTCCTATGAGCAGTTCTTC
.,.,TRBV24-1,TRBJ2-1,CATRLSTGRVNEQFF,TGTGCCACCCGACTCAGTACGGGACGGGTCAATGAGCAGTTCTTC
.,.,TRBV6-5,TRBJ2-3,CAGSYHSQNTQYF,TGTGCCGGCAGTTACCACAGCCAAAATACGCAGTATTTT